One and the same sample provided the 2 T cell receptor beta chains below, sequenced in a study of cytomegalovirus exposure and HLA in healthy donors. Vbeta (60) and Jbeta (13) primers were used in the PCR. Assay: immunoSEQ multiplex PCR; the TCRdb copy retains only in-frame clones and omits some. This sample's table has around 36,000 clones. Sequenced: PBMCs. These receptors were collected from a woman in her thirties in good health and CMV-seropositive.

The gene calls are TRBV6-5 and TRBJ1-3, with a possible D match to TRBD1 (5 bases). The CDR3 loop spans 15 amino acids. Trimming cost V 2 bases and J 4 bases, with 12 bases left between them. CDR1 and CDR2 (germline): MNHEY, SVGAGI. CDR3: CASSYQGPSGNTIYF. The CDR3 nucleotides read TGTGCCAGCAGTTACCAGGGCCCGTCGGGAAACACCATATATTTT.

The chain has TRBV5-1 and TRBJ1-1; a weak D match, TRBD1 (5 bases). V lost 1 base, J lost 5 bases, and 21 bases lay in between. This CDR3 comprises 17 residues. In germline, CDR1 is SGHRS, CDR2 YFSETQ. In DNA form, the CDR3 reads TGCGCCAGCAGCTTGTCCGTCCTGGGGGGACGCGGTACTGAAGCTTTCTTT. Translation gives CASSLSVLGGRGTEAFF.